The clone carrying this T cell receptor beta chain appeared many times. The antigen is unknown. The sample belongs to a study of identical twins. Germline V CDR1 and CDR2: DFQATT, SNEGSKA (reference sequence). The V end was cut by 5 bases, the J end by 9 bases, with 11 bases between. The CDR3 runs 11 residues. Unique molecular identifiers were present on the cDNA, and a universal primer site came from template switching. TCRdb used MiXCR to reprocess the 5' RACE reads, holding one entry per CDR3 protein. The sample consists of around 240,000 distinct CDR3 sequences, roughly 7% of them appearing once. Findings and limits, study-wide: Insertion counts were lower in abundant cord blood beta clonotypes, a trend that memory repertoires did not show. The study found excess low generation probability among twin-shared out-of-frame alpha sequences. A partial confounding effect on zero-insertion analyses could come from invariant MAIT and iNKT cells.

These data are also associated with another study on yellow fever vaccine responses in identical twins.

This TCR was recovered from a woman aged 18-29 years in good health. The chain recombines TRBV20-1 with TRBJ2-1, with D unresolved. The sequencing input was memory (CD45RO+) T cells sorted from blood. The CDR3 here is CSAGQAFEQFF. In DNA, the CDR3 is TGCAGTGCTGGTCAGGCGTTTGAGCAGTTCTTC.